This TCR beta chain comes out of a study of cytomegalovirus exposure and HLA in healthy donors (dated by TCRdb to 2015 to 2018). General notes on the study: In an earlier analysis of roughly 500 of the donors, 276 Gb of sequence data and 90 million to 130 million unique TCR beta sequences from 150 million to 200 million T cells were reported. An early release that covered about 600 HLA-typed donors contained approximately 300 gigabases of sequencing data and tens of millions of unique TCR sequences. The genetic ancestry cluster associated with self-reported Caucasian donors included about 81% of the 398 genotyped donors. The study was designed to test whether signatures of past pathogen exposure could be identified by cataloging public T cell receptors. The study used immunosequencing to profile the T cell repertoires of 666 subjects and linked those repertoires to cytomegalovirus serostatus. Besides the first cohort of under 700 subjects, a separate validation cohort made up of 120 different subjects was used. High-throughput TCR immunosequencing, statistical association of individual TCRs with disease status, and machine learning were combined to predict cytomegalovirus infection status. In a later analysis, previously published TCR beta repertoires from hundreds of donors were re-analyzed and high-resolution HLA genotyping was added so that TCR occurrence patterns could be studied. The later analysis used no new phenotypic data to find candidate immune exposures, relying instead on TCR beta sequences and their occurrence across donors. In an earlier analysis of a few hundred of the donors, high-throughput TCR beta sequencing was used to judge whether each TCR beta V gene segment behaved as functional or pseudogenic. Alongside the repertoire data, information on donor age, sex, ethnicity and CMV serostatus was compiled. A later genetic analysis took genome-wide SNP genotypes for about 65% of the 666 donors and used that subset as a discovery cohort. Every discovery cohort repertoire had been produced on one sequencing platform. HLA typing included class I and class II loci at four-digit resolution. The number of typed donors differed by locus: about 629-640 for A, B, C, DRB1 and DQB1; 500 to 550 for DQA1; about 600 for DPA1; and around 450 for DPB1. A few DR-DQ haplotypes were treated as single units for association and clustering because of strong linkage in the cohort. Across 398 genotyped donors of the cohort, an average of approximately 220,000 unique TCR beta nucleotide sequences per donor were sequenced, and approximately 19% of those sequences were non-productive. Study-wide conclusions, independent of this receptor: In a later analysis, HLA-associated TCR beta chains were found to be more clonally expanded and to have lower generation probabilities than equally common non-associated chains. According to the authors, the approach could potentially be generalized to other disease states and immunological phenotypes. While some public TCRs were present in many individuals, most TCR sequences turned up only very rarely across donors. Cytomegalovirus status was reported to be diagnosed by the classifier with high specificity and sensitivity in both the original and validation cohorts. A later analysis found that TCR association rates varied across HLA loci, with DRB1 alleles showing the most associated TCRs and HLA-C alleles the fewest. In this cohort, only TCR beta chains were sequenced, and detectable features were limited by the absence of alpha or paired-chain data. The sequencing pipeline was judged likely to have produced a cluster of highly shared sequence variants as a technical artifact. An association between a missense DCLRE1C variant and V-gene and J-gene trimming of TCR beta chains was found in a later genetic analysis and replicated in an independent cohort. Because HLA typing was unavailable for some donors at each locus, only the typed subset was used in association tests. Correlated functional status among segregating V segments might reflect linkage disequilibrium, but an unknown experimental factor could not be ruled out. Presence/absence analyses assumed roughly uniform sequencing depth across donors, an assumption that may not hold. Because counts were too low, seventeen rarely observed V segments, including chromosome 9 orphons, were excluded from the earlier analysis of fewer than 650 of the donors. A later analysis found that most CMV-associated TCR beta chains appeared HLA-restricted, with HLA associations seemingly driven largely by CMV exposure. In an earlier analysis of about 600 of the donors, most TCR beta V segments appeared in productive rearrangements about 90% or about 30% of the time, broadly matching IMGT annotations. The study listed 164 TCR beta chains as associated with cytomegalovirus. According to a later genetic analysis, donors in an Asian-associated ancestry cluster had fewer N-insertions in productive TCRs than the approximately 690-donor mean. When HLA alleles, especially DR and DQ, strongly co-occurred, attributing TCR associations to individual alleles was difficult. In a later analysis, several top co-occurrence clusters were reported to appear linked to parvovirus B19, influenza, CMV and Epstein-Barr virus. In vitro tests confirmed that a few of the cytomegalovirus-associated TCR beta chains recognize cytomegalovirus antigens. Some IMGT-functional V segments, including TRBV6-2 and TRBV6-3, could not be distinguished by the 87-base-pair reads and were therefore excluded. Immune exposure information for the cohort was limited to CMV serostatus. At a false discovery rate of 0.05, a later analysis linked 16,951 TCR beta sequences to specific HLA alleles. A further reported finding was that TCR beta sequences accurately predicted the HLA-A and HLA-B alleles for most subjects in the first cohort.

Receptors were amplified or captured by the immunoSEQ multiplex PCR assay. The multiplex PCR relied on a mix of 60 forward primers for TCR Vbeta segments and 13 reverse primers for TCR Jbeta segments. Amplification of the CDR3 region of rearranged TCR beta genes was performed with a multiplex PCR assay on genomic DNA. The Illumina HiSeq System was used to sequence the amplified TCR beta libraries as 87-base-pair reads. The source study handled its data this way. A later analysis counted around 72 million unique TCR beta chains across the 666 repertoires, and some 11 million of these chains were shared by at least two donors. To remove PCR and sequencing errors, raw reads were error-corrected and collapsed into unique sequences using a nearest-neighbor algorithm that merged closely related sequences. CDR3 sequences were aligned to IMGT reference sequences to assign V, D and J gene segments. Each retained sequence needed at least a six-nucleotide match to both a V gene segment and a J gene segment. Rearrangements were classified as productive when the CDR3 lacked stop codons and remained in frame with V and J, and all other rearrangements were classified as non-productive. CDR3 was defined by IMGT convention, running from the second conserved V-encoded cysteine to the conserved J-encoded phenylalanine. The earlier analysis of fewer than 700 of the donors excluded sequences that lacked an unambiguous match to a single V gene segment. An earlier analysis of 550 to 650 of the donors classified V segments as functional when productive rearrangements were above 56.7% and as segregating when the standard deviation between donors was above 5%. A statistical classification framework was built for diagnosing cytomegalovirus status from the catalog of TCR beta chain sequences. In a later analysis, TCR nucleotide sequences were compared against IMGT/GENE-DB human TR gene sequences so that V and J genes could be assigned. In a later analysis, CDR3 sequences and most-parsimonious VDJ recombination scenarios were assigned using the TCRdist pipeline. In a later analysis, every TCR beta chain was defined by the combination of its CDR3 amino acid sequence and its V-gene family, and reads without a unique V-gene family were dropped. As a way to deal with suspected cross-contamination and a sequencing artifact, a later analysis dropped 500 to 700 nucleotide sequences that were highly shared and had low generation probability. A later analysis calculated a clonal expansion index for each public chain from normalized within-repertoire ranks of inferred template counts. A later analysis computed generation probabilities with a VDJ recombination model fitted to out-of-frame rearrangements, and checked the results against IGoR. In a later analysis, hypergeometric tests were used to score TCR-TCR, TCR-HLA and TCR-CMV co-occurrence, with a repertoire-size bias correction applied to TCR pairs. A later analysis estimated false discovery rates by permuting HLA or CMV assignments 20 times. In a later analysis, co-occurring TCRs were grouped with DBSCAN, and TCRdist sequence similarity was added when clustering was performed within HLA-allele-positive subsets. For co-occurrence clustering, repertoires with fewer than 30,000 or more than 120,000 public chains were excluded, along with 5 or 6 repertoires with anomalous nucleotide sharing. TCRdb retrieved this table from immuneACCESS and kept in-frame rearrangements only. Not all clones are present; in checked studies, unresolved V genes account for under half, and no reason is known for the remainder. V, J and clone size reflect that table, while D and trimming were determined from the DNA. This sample lists about 190,000 clones; around 87% were detected once. Of the sample, roughly 1.3% is held by the ten largest clones.

Concerning this clone itself: The antigen it recognizes is unknown. No base quality information exists; no much larger clone differs at one position.

The cohort consisted of approximately 690 healthy bone marrow donors. At the time of sampling, every cohort member was nominally healthy, though immune exposures that went unrecorded were likely present. The donor tested CMV seronegative and was one of the 352 seronegative cohort members. Each donor provided a peripheral blood sample, and peripheral blood mononuclear cells were used for TCR beta sequencing. Genomic DNA was extracted from the blood cell samples with the Qiagen DNeasy Blood Extraction Kit. After removal of 6 bases from V and 7 bases from J, the junction retains 8 bases not matched to a gene. According to the germline V gene, CDR1 reads LGHNA and CDR2 reads YNFKEQ. Taken from cysteine to phenylalanine, the CDR3 has 14 residues. Of the read, only the CDR3 DNA is kept; its 42 bases are in frame from base 1.

The source of this sequence is a man under 40 in good health and CMV-seronegative. The chain couples TRBV4-2 to TRBJ1-5, with 8 central nucleotides matching TRBD1. Material: PBMCs. Read as DNA, the sequence is TGTGCCAGCAGTCCGACAGGGGCAGGGCAGCCCCAGCATTTT. It codes for CASSPTGAGQPQHF.